One and the same sample provided the 7 T cell receptor beta chains below, sequenced in a study of T-cell memory formation after mild COVID-19 (dated by TCRdb to the early 2020s). Receptor libraries were prepared by 5' RACE. The sample was run on an Illumina NovaSeq 6000. Using fastp trimming at Q25 and MiXCR clonotype assembly, TCRdb reanalyzed the public sequencing data and kept in-frame beta chains. Duplicate CDR3 protein sequences are folded into a single record with the most common DNA and genes. The sample has roughly 130,000 distinct CDR3 sequences on record, around 15% of them singletons. 4.5% to 5.5% of the sample lies in the top ten. The sequenced sample consisted of PBMCs or a T cell subset sorted from them (not recorded which). Every receptor here comes from a man aged 18 to 29 who had mild COVID-19 (a few samples of this study predate the infection). The sample titles of this study are shuffled in the database, so cell type and time point are left out; the donor was told from shared clones.

The CDR3 is CSSERGSQYF. In DNA form, the CDR3 reads TGCAGTAGCGAGCGGGGAAGTCAGTACTTC. This chain uses TRBV20-1 with TRBJ2-4; 7 bases agree with TRBD2. V lost 8 bases to trimming and J lost 12 bases; unmatched junction nucleotides: 7. The V gene's germline CDR1 is DFQATT and CDR2 SNEGSKA (reference sequence). This CDR3 is built from 10 residues.

The CDR3 nucleotides are TGTGCCAGTAGGACAGGGCCTGAAGCTTTCTTT. It is translated as CASRTGPEAFF. V usage is TRBV7-9 and J usage is TRBJ1-1, with TRBD1 matching over 8 bases. This CDR3 is 11 amino acids long. CDR1 is SEHNR, CDR2 FQNEAQ, per germline (reference sequence). With 9 bases clipped from V and 6 bases from J, the junction kept 3 bases outside the gene matches.

This clonotype was found a few times. J is TRBJ2-7 and V is TRBV10-3; 7 nucleotides agree with TRBD1. The J segment lost 2 bases and the V segment lost 5 bases, leaving 6 bases of the junction unmatched. The length of the CDR3 is 14 residues. Germline V gene sequence: CDR1 ENHRY, CDR2 SYGVKD. The CDR3 DNA is TGTGCCATCAGTCATGACAGGGTTCCCTACGAGCAGTACGTC. This codes for CAISHDRVPYEQYV.

V usage is TRBV6-1 and J usage is TRBJ1-3; D unclear. CDR1 and CDR2 (germline): MNHNS, SASEGT. Trimming cost V 1 base and J 0 bases, with 4 bases left between them. The CDR3 is 14 amino acids. For the CDR3, the DNA is TGTGCCAGCAGTGAAGAGAGCTCTGGAAACACCATATATTTT. This sequence encodes CASSEESSGNTIYF.

V and J are TRBV14 and TRBJ2-1; D gene uncertain. Germline CDR1 SGHDN, CDR2 FVKESK. V gave up 5 bases and J gave up 7 bases, with 6 bases separating them. This CDR3 has 11 amino acids. The CDR3 here is CASSSANEQFF. The CDR3 DNA is TGTGCCAGCAGCTCCGCTAATGAGCAGTTCTTC.

Many counts were recorded for this clonotype. V gene TRBV6-1 combines with J gene TRBJ2-2; 8 bases line up with TRBD1. CDR1 is MNHNS and CDR2 is SASEGT in the germline V gene. The CDR3 contains 17 residues. With V trimmed by 0 bases and J by 0 bases, 3 bases remained unmatched. This chain's CDR3 is CASSEASTGANTGELFF. The DNA for the CDR3 is TGTGCCAGCAGTGAAGCCTCGACAGGGGCGAACACCGGGGAGCTGTTTTTT.

As DNA, the CDR3 is TGTGCCAGCAGCTTAGGGGACCGCACAGATACGCAGTATTTT. It specifies CASSLGDRTDTQYF. This sequence joins TRBV7-3 and TRBJ2-3; D assignment may be TRBD1 or TRBD2 (5 bases each). V was trimmed by 2 bases and J by 1 base, leaving 7 bases between them. The CDR3 totals 14 residues. Germline values: CDR1 SGHTA, CDR2 FQGTGA.